This T cell receptor (beta chain) was recovered during a study of blood T cells in healthy people across ages. A word on this clonotype: Its antigen remains unknown. This clone may be a read error of a much larger clone one base away.

Study-wide findings and caveats: As age increased, TCR beta diversity per million T cells fell in a roughly linear fashion.

A second about 6 to 11 cycle PCR used barcoded and J-beta primers. TCRdb processed the 5' RACE reads anew with MiXCR; each CDR3 protein has one entry. This sample has 500,000 to 700,000 distinct CDR3 sequences, with around 31% found just once. The sequenced sample was blood. The receptor's source is an elderly woman in good health.

In nucleotides, the CDR3 is TGTGCCGGCAGTGAAAGGATGGAGACCCAGTACTTC. This sequence encodes CAGSERMETQYF. The chain recombines TRBV6-1 with TRBJ2-7; the D is unclear. The J call could be wrong; TRBJ2-5 is a better fit for the DNA end. The CDR3 is made up of 12 amino acids. Germline CDR1 reads MNHNS; CDR2 reads SASEGT.